Each of the 18 T cell receptor beta chains below was sequenced from the same sample in a study of molecular identifiers for immune sequencing clone quantification. TCRdb analysed the PCR reads with MiXCR anew, one entry per CDR3 protein. This repertoire shows some 40,000 distinct CDR3 sequences, 20% to 25% found once; its top ten account for approximately 0.89%. Sequenced sample: naive CD8+ T cells from blood, with Jurkat cell RNA spiked in. Documented subset: FACS-sorted CD8+CD4-CCR7+CD45RA+ naive T cells. The receptors stem from a human donor in good health. Some libraries in this study had Jurkat cell RNA spiked in.

This clonotype was seen at least ten times. This sequence joins TRBV6-2 or TRBV6-3 and TRBJ2-6; TRBD1 agrees at 7 bases. CDR1 is MNHEY and CDR2 is SVGEGT in the germline V gene. J was trimmed by 5 bases and V by 6 bases; bases with no gene match: 13. The CDR3 runs 17 residues. CDR3 sequence: CASRKSSQGYRANVLTF. The CDR3 DNA reads TGTGCCAGCAGAAAATCCTCACAGGGGTATAGGGCCAACGTCCTGACTTTC.

The sample holds many counts of this clonotype. The chain is built from TRBV27 and TRBJ2-3, with D tentatively TRBD1 or TRBD2 (5 bases each). Germline assignment: CDR1 MNHEY and CDR2 SMNVEV (reference sequence). The CDR3 sequence is 13 residues long. Trimming removed 8 bases from V and 4 bases from J, with 13 bases in between. The CDR3 here is CASRNRGADTQYF. CDR3 coding DNA: TGTGCCAGCCGAAATAGGGGAGCAGATACGCAGTATTTT.

This clonotype occurred many times. The gene calls are TRBV29-1 and TRBJ2-2, with D possibly TRBD1 on 5 matching bases. Trimming stripped 1 base from V and 1 base from J, with 7 bases between. The CDR3 length is 14 residues. The germline V gene has CDR1 SQVTM and CDR2 ANQGSEA. The CDR3 sequence: CSVEAGLNTGELFF. The CDR3 DNA sequence: TGCAGCGTTGAAGCAGGGTTGAACACCGGGGAGCTGTTTTTT.

The table lists this clonotype with a few counts. A read error may produce the germline difference seen at one junction end. The chain has TRBV9 and TRBJ2-1, with no clear D. This CDR3 is 13 amino acids long. Germline V gene lookup returns CDR1 SGDLS and CDR2 YYNGEE. Written as DNA, the CDR3 is TGTGCCGGCAGCGTAGAGGTTTACAATGAGCAGTTCTTC. This translates into CAGSVEVYNEQFF. The full variable domain, rest sourced from reference TRBV9 and TRBJ2-1, is DSGVTQTPKHLITATGQRVTLRCSPRSGDLSVYWYQQSLDQGLQFLIQYYNGEERAKGNILERFSAQQFPDLHSELNLSSLELGDSALYFCAGSVEVYNEQFFGPGTRLTVL.

This clonotype was seen ten or more times. V is TRBV27 and J is TRBJ1-4; D is ambiguous. CDR1 is MNHEY, CDR2 SMNVEV, per germline (reference sequence). The length of the CDR3 is 16 residues. Deletions cut 5 bases from V and 7 bases from J, with 20 bases between. The CDR3 sequence: CASSPQGGAWGEKLFF. The CDR3 DNA follows: TGTGCCAGCAGTCCCCAAGGCGGAGCTTGGGGTGAAAAACTGTTTTTT. Combining the CDR3 with reference TRBV27 and TRBJ1-4 gives the whole variable domain EAQVTQNPRYLITVTGKKLTVTCSQNMNHEYMSWYRQDPGLGLRQIYYSMNVEVTDKGDVPEGYKVSRKEKRNFPLILESPSPNQTSLYFCASSPQGGAWGEKLFFGSGTQLSVL.

This clonotype was detected a few times. The V call is TRBV6-2 or TRBV6-3, the J call TRBJ1-1; 8 nucleotides line up with TRBD1. Germline-derived CDR1 and CDR2 are MNHEY and SVGEGT. The CDR3 spans 19 residues. V lost 2 bases, J lost 1 base, and 15 bases stayed unmatched. CDR3 sequence reads: CASSYPTGVGAKGNTEAFF. In DNA form, the CDR3 reads TGTGCCAGCAGTTACCCGACAGGGGTCGGGGCGAAAGGGAACACTGAAGCTTTCTTT.

At least ten counts were recorded for this clonotype. The V call is TRBV7-9, the J call TRBJ1-1; 8 bases map to TRBD1. The CDR3 length is 15 residues. With V trimmed by 4 bases and J by 6 bases, 10 bases remained unmatched. The germline gives CDR1 SEHNR, CDR2 FQNEAQ (reference sequence). DNA for the CDR3: TGTGCCAGCAGCTCGCTTTCAGGGGGCGACCCTGAAGCTTTCTTT. Its translation: CASSSLSGGDPEAFF.

Points on this clonotype: This may come from a read error, since a much larger clone is one base off. The chain joins TRBV20-1 to TRBJ2-7, with D possibly matching TRBD2 (6 bases). The V end was cut by 2 bases, the J end by 5 bases, with 13 bases between. Germline CDR1 is DFQATT and CDR2 is SNEGSKA (reference sequence). This CDR3 has 13 amino acids. In DNA form, the CDR3 reads TGCAGTGCTAGATCGGGGGTAACCCACGAGCAGTACTTC. Amino acids: CSARSGVTHEQYF.

Note on this clonotype: A much larger clone lies one base from this, so it may be a read error. V usage is TRBV28 and J usage is TRBJ2-3, with D perhaps TRBD2 (6 bases). The CDR3 sequence is 15 residues long. Trimming pared 6 bases from V and 0 bases from J, leaving 13 bases between. Germline values: CDR1 MDHEN, CDR2 SYDVKM. This CDR3 is CASSFVAGSTDTQYF. The CDR3 bases are TGTGCCAGCAGCTTCGTGGCGGGGAGCACAGATACGCAGTATTTT.

This clonotype was detected many times. The chain employs TRBV12-3 or TRBV12-4 and TRBJ2-3; 12 positions match TRBD2. The CDR3 loop spans 18 amino acids. The ends lost 3 bases at V and 0 bases at J; junction bases unmatched: 7. DNA for the CDR3: TGTGCCAGCAGTTTGAGACTAGCGGGGGAAATAAGCACAGATACGCAGTATTTT. Amino acid sequence: CASSLRLAGEISTDTQYF.

This clonotype has a count of ten or more. V usage is TRBV12-3 or TRBV12-4 and J usage is TRBJ2-3, with a tentative D call TRBD1 (6 bases). V was shortened by 3 bases and J by 1 base, with 11 bases between the two germline ends. This CDR3 has 15 amino acids. In nucleotides, the CDR3 is TGTGCCAGCAGTTTCGACAGGAGTCGCACAGATACGCAGTATTTT. Protein product: CASSFDRSRTDTQYF.

Ten or more counts support this clonotype. CDR3 nucleotides: TGTGCCAGCAGTTTCAGGGGGGATCAGCCCCAGCATTTT. It specifies CASSFRGDQPQHF. The rearrangement joins TRBV6-5 to TRBJ1-5; 7 positions match TRBD1. V shed 4 bases and J 5 bases; nucleotides not matched to a gene: 2. Germline assignment: CDR1 MNHEY and CDR2 SVGAGI. CDR3 length: 13 amino acids.

At least ten counts were recorded for this clonotype. V is TRBV29-1 and J is TRBJ2-7; 9 bases fit TRBD2. The CDR3 length is 13 residues. Trimming took 1 base from V and 4 from J; bases not matched to a gene: 2. Germline assignment: CDR1 SQVTM and CDR2 ANQGSEA. The CDR3 region has the DNA TGCAGCGTTGAAGTAGCGGGAGTTTACGAGCAGTACTTC. It is translated as CSVEVAGVYEQYF.

In this sample, this clonotype turned up many times. The V gene is TRBV1, the J gene TRBJ2-3; the table's D call of TRBD2 was not tested on the DNA. TRBV1 constitutes a pseudogene. There are 14 residues in the CDR3. CDR3 amino acids: CTSSWEDSTDTQYF. In DNA, the CDR3 is TGCACCAGCAGCTGGGAGGATAGCACAGATACGCAGTATTTT.

This clonotype qualifies as medium-sized. This chain joins TRBV7-2 and TRBJ2-3, with a possible D match to TRBD1 (6 bases). The V end was cut by 3 bases, the J end by 3 bases, with 7 bases between. Germline V gene sequence: CDR1 SGHTA, CDR2 FQGNSA. This CDR3 has 13 amino acids. CDR3 nucleotide sequence: TGTGCCAGCAGCTTGGACAGAACAGATACGCAGTATTTT. This gives the protein CASSLDRTDTQYF.

The count of this clonotype is one. A much larger clonotype is one base distant, so this may be a read error. The chain carries TRBV9 and TRBJ2-2; 10 bases agree with TRBD2. Looked up from germline, CDR1 is SGDLS and CDR2 is YYNGEE. The CDR3 extends over 16 amino acids. V lost 7 bases, J lost 6 bases, and 12 bases stayed unmatched. The DNA for the CDR3 is TGTGCCAGCGGCGCTCTAGCGGGAGTTGACGCCGGGGAGCTGTTTTTT. Its protein is CASGALAGVDAGELFF.

This clonotype was observed at least ten times. V is TRBV7-9 and J is TRBJ2-5; the match to TRBD2 covers 10 bases. With 5 bases clipped from V and 2 bases from J, the junction kept 11 bases outside the gene matches. The CDR3 sequence is 17 residues long. Germline V lookup: CDR1 SEHNR, CDR2 FQNEAQ (reference sequence). CDR3 in amino acids: CASSPRYGLAVQETQYF. DNA for the CDR3: TGTGCCAGCAGCCCTCGCTACGGACTAGCGGTTCAAGAGACCCAGTACTTC.

This clonotype was counted many times. The chain recombines TRBV10-3 with TRBJ1-1, with no clear D. The CDR3 is 15 residues long. Germline V gene sequence: CDR1 ENHRY, CDR2 SYGVKD. V was pared by 3 bases and J by 4 bases, with 15 bases between. The CDR3 region is CAISEGFVVGTEAFF. The CDR3 bases are TGTGCCATCAGTGAAGGATTCGTAGTGGGCACTGAAGCTTTCTTT.